One and the same sample provided the 24 T cell receptor beta chains below, sequenced in a study of blood T cell repertoires in COVID-19. The method was immunoSEQ multiplex PCR; TCRdb's version includes in-frame clones alone and lacks a portion of them. The table lists around 300,000 clones, roughly 86% of them singletons. The specimen was peripheral blood. Receptors were obtained from a young woman who had recovered from COVID-19.

The sample holds a few counts of this clone. J is TRBJ1-5 and V is TRBV18; D may be TRBD1 (6 bases). The length of the CDR3 is 13 residues. Germline V lookup: CDR1 KGHSH, CDR2 LQKENI. Trimming took off 6 bases at V and 6 bases at J, with 12 bases between the two ends. CDR3 nucleotides: TGTGCCAGCTCGCCCGGGGGGCCTCAGCCCCAGCATTTT. Its translation: CASSPGGPQPQHF.

The V gene is TRBV7-9, the J gene TRBJ2-7; 7 bases are a match to TRBD1. J lost 6 bases, V lost 5 bases, and 7 bases had no gene match. Germline CDR1 reads SEHNR; CDR2 reads FQNEAQ (reference sequence). The CDR3 totals 13 residues. Here the CDR3 DNA reads TGTGCCAGCAGCCTAGGGGACAGAGGCGAGCAGTACTTC. Amino acid sequence: CASSLGDRGEQYF.

The chain carries TRBV28 and TRBJ1-5; D unresolved. V gave up 5 bases and J gave up 3 bases, with 17 bases separating them. CDR3 length: 16 residues. Germline CDR1 and CDR2: MDHEN and SYDVKM. The CDR3 DNA sequence: TGTGCCAGCAGTCCGGCCGGCGCAGCGGACAATCAGCCCCAGCATTTT. Translating it yields CASSPAGAADNQPQHF.

This chain links TRBV6-5 with TRBJ1-1; tentative D call: TRBD1 (5 bases). The V end was cut by 2 bases, the J end by 1 base, with 8 bases between. The CDR3 length is 14 residues. Germline CDR1 MNHEY, CDR2 SVGAGI. In nucleotides, the CDR3 is TGTGCCAGCAGTTACCCCGGACAGAACACTGAAGCTTTCTTT. The encoded protein is CASSYPGQNTEAFF.

The rearrangement links TRBV4-3 to TRBJ1-1; D is unresolved. This CDR3 is built from 15 residues. V was trimmed by 0 bases and J by 0 bases, leaving 8 bases between them. Germline V CDR1 and CDR2: LGHNA, YSLEER. The CDR3: CASSQDPGVNTEAFF. DNA of the CDR3: TGCGCCAGCAGCCAAGACCCCGGGGTGAACACTGAAGCTTTCTTT.

The V call is TRBV4-2, the J call TRBJ1-2, with D perhaps matching TRBD1 (5 bases). Looked up from germline, CDR1 is LGHNA and CDR2 is YNFKEQ. This CDR3 is 14 amino acids long. Deletions cut 2 bases from V and 6 bases from J, with 13 bases between. CDR3: CASSQWGEGNGYTF. CDR3 nucleotide sequence: TGTGCCAGCAGCCAATGGGGGGAGGGGAATGGCTACACCTTC.

V usage is TRBV7-2 and J usage is TRBJ1-1; tentatively, D is TRBD1 (6 bases). The CDR3 is made up of 14 amino acids. Trimming cost V 5 bases and J 7 bases, with 17 bases left between them. The V gene's germline CDR1 is SGHTA and CDR2 FQGNSA. The CDR3, as DNA: TGTGCCAGCAGCCAGGACAGAAGTTGGGATGAAGCTTTCTTT. Residues: CASSQDRSWDEAFF.

This sequence joins TRBV6-8 and TRBJ1-2, with TRBD1 matching 7 bases. The CDR3 has 15 residues. V was clipped by 2 bases and J by 3 bases; unmatched bases: 6. CDR1 and CDR2 from the germline V gene are MNHGY and SAAAGT. This chain's CDR3 is CASSYPTGDDYGYTF. For the CDR3, the DNA is TGTGCCAGCAGTTACCCAACAGGGGACGACTATGGCTACACCTTC.

This chain joins TRBV6-5 and TRBJ2-1, with TRBD2 as a possible D gene (6 bases). Germline V gene sequence: CDR1 MNHEY, CDR2 SVGAGI. This CDR3 comprises 15 residues. V lost 6 bases, J lost 5 bases, and 17 bases lay in between. This chain's CDR3 is CASSRGLPGDNEQFF. The CDR3, as DNA: TGTGCCAGCAGCCGCGGACTACCCGGGGACAATGAGCAGTTCTTC.

V is TRBV28 and J is TRBJ2-1; possibly TRBD2 for D (6 bases). This CDR3 has 13 amino acids. The V gene lost 5 bases and the J gene lost 2 bases, with 7 bases spanning the gap. Germline values: CDR1 MDHEN, CDR2 SYDVKM. CDR3 in DNA: TGTGCCAGCAGTAGCGGGCCCTACAATGAGCAGTTCTTC. It specifies CASSSGPYNEQFF.

The chain combines TRBV18 with TRBJ1-5; D gene uncertain. The CDR3 extends over 15 amino acids. V lost 0 bases and J 6 bases, leaving 12 bases between the germline ends. Germline assignment: CDR1 KGHSH and CDR2 LQKENI. CDR3 loop: CASSPPNPSGQPQHF. Written as DNA, the CDR3 is TGTGCCAGCTCACCACCGAATCCCTCAGGTCAGCCCCAGCATTTT.

The genes are TRBV27 and TRBJ2-7, with D tentatively TRBD2 (6 bases). CDR1 is MNHEY and CDR2 is SMNVEV in the germline V gene (reference sequence). This CDR3 has 16 amino acids. V was clipped by 0 bases and J by 3 bases, with 15 bases between them. CDR3 sequence (DNA): TGTGCCAGCAGTTTATCGTTTGCGGGGAACCTCTACGAGCAGTACTTC. Protein sequence: CASSLSFAGNLYEQYF.

The rearrangement links TRBV3-1 (or the pseudogene TRBV3-2) to TRBJ1-6, with D hard to call. V dropped 1 base and J dropped 4 bases, with 14 bases sitting between them. The CDR3 extends over 17 amino acids. The germline V gene encodes CDR1 LGHDT and CDR2 YNNKEL (reference sequence). The DNA of the CDR3 is TGTGCCAGCAGCCAAGGTCTAGGTTCCCTTTATAATTCACCCCTCCACTTT. Its translation: CASSQGLGSLYNSPLHF.

The chain is built from TRBV7-2 and TRBJ2-1; the D gene is possibly TRBD2 (6 bases). Trimming left V 6 bases short and J 1 base short, with 10 bases between. The CDR3 totals 14 residues. Germline V lookup: CDR1 SGHTA, CDR2 FQGNSA. The CDR3 reads CASRGLTSYNEQFF. CDR3 nucleotides: TGTGCCAGCAGGGGACTTACATCCTACAATGAGCAGTTCTTC.

This clone was recorded a few times. The genes are TRBV6-6 and TRBJ1-1; 10 nucleotides match TRBD1. Germline V CDR1 and CDR2: MNHNY, SVGAGI (reference sequence). The junction had 13 bases not matched to a gene; V was cut back by 5 bases and J by 1 base. This CDR3 has 18 residues. The CDR3 sequence is CASSRTGTGDPTNTEAFF. The CDR3 DNA is TGTGCCAGCAGTCGAACCGGGACAGGGGACCCGACGAACACTGAAGCTTTCTTT.

This clone was counted between two and nine times. The chain has TRBV19 and TRBJ2-7; tentative D call: TRBD2 (5 bases). Germline values: CDR1 LNHDA, CDR2 SQIVND (reference sequence). CDR3 length: 11 residues. The V and J ends lost 8 bases and 1 base respectively, with 6 bases between them. The CDR3 protein is CASGLSYEQYF. The CDR3 bases are TGTGCCAGTGGACTTTCCTACGAGCAGTACTTC.

The chain links TRBV7-9 to TRBJ2-3; the D is unclear. Germline-derived CDR1 and CDR2 are SEHNR and FQNEAQ (reference sequence). The CDR3 has 14 residues. Trimming pared 2 bases from V and 0 bases from J, leaving 6 bases between. CDR3 loop: CASSLPPSTDTQYF. CDR3 coding DNA: TGTGCCAGCAGCTTACCCCCAAGCACAGATACGCAGTATTTT.

The chain couples TRBV11-2 to TRBJ2-1; D possibly corresponds to TRBD2 (5 bases). The CDR3 is made up of 15 amino acids. Germline-derived CDR1 and CDR2 are SGHAT and FQNNGV. Trimming shortened V by 0 bases and J by 9 bases, and 15 bases separated the two germline ends. The DNA for the CDR3 is TGTGCCAGCAGCTTAGAGGCTATCGTGGAGGCTGAGCAGTTCTTC. Translated, it gives CASSLEAIVEAEQFF.

This clone occurred a few times. The chain combines TRBV5-6 with TRBJ1-2; D remains unclear. V dropped 0 bases and J dropped 6 bases, with 12 bases sitting between them. Per the germline V gene, CDR1 is SGHDT and CDR2 is YYEEEE. There are 14 residues in the CDR3. CDR3 in DNA: TGTGCCAGCAGCTTGGGAGCTTACGGTAATGGCTACACCTTC. This sequence encodes CASSLGAYGNGYTF. Filled out from reference TRBV5-6 and TRBJ1-2, the complete variable domain reads DAGVTQSPTHLIKTRGQQVTLRCSPKSGHDTVSWYQQALGQGPQFIFQYYEEEERQRGNFPDRFSGHQFPNYSSELNVNALLLGDSALYLCASSLGAYGNGYTFGSGTRLTVV.

The DNA of the CDR3 is TGCGCCAGCAGCATTGACAGCCCGGATCAGCCCCAGCATTTT. Protein: CASSIDSPDQPQHF. The J gene is TRBJ1-5, the V gene TRBV5-1; perhaps TRBD1 as D (5 bases). The length of the CDR3 is 14 residues. Germline V gives CDR1 SGHRS, CDR2 YFSETQ. Trimming took off 4 bases at V and 5 bases at J, with 13 bases between the two ends. Combining the CDR3 with reference TRBV5-1 and TRBJ1-5 gives the whole variable domain KAGVTQTPRYLIKTRGQQVTLSCSPISGHRSVSWYQQTPGQGLQFLFEYFSETQRNKGNFPGRFSGRQFSNSRSEMNVSTLELGDSALYLCASSIDSPDQPQHFGDGTRLSIL.

This chain's CDR3 is CASLRTGTEQYF. CDR3 bases: TGTGCCAGCTTGAGGACAGGGACCGAGCAGTACTTC. V usage is TRBV18 and J usage is TRBJ2-7, with 8 positions matching TRBD1. The trim removed 7 bases at V and 6 bases at J, leaving 5 bases unmatched. Germline assignment: CDR1 KGHSH and CDR2 LQKENI. CDR3 length: 12 residues.

This chain connects TRBV4-3 to TRBJ2-7; D is perhaps TRBD2 (5 bases). The CDR3 is 15 amino acids. From germline, CDR1 is LGHNA and CDR2 YSLEER. V gave up 0 bases and J gave up 3 bases, with 12 bases separating them. The CDR3 sequence: CASSQDEGSGYEQYF. CDR3 DNA: TGCGCCAGCAGCCAAGATGAGGGCTCGGGCTACGAGCAGTACTTC.

The chain has TRBV9 and TRBJ2-3; 11 nucleotides match TRBD2. Germline lookup yields CDR1 SGDLS and CDR2 YYNGEE. The V and J ends lost 2 bases and 6 bases, in that order; junction bases with no gene match: 5. This CDR3 has 15 residues. CDR3 sequence (DNA): TGTGCCAGCAGCGTTACTAGCGGGAGTTTGGATACGCAGTATTTT. It translates to CASSVTSGSLDTQYF.

The CDR3 reads CASSLRGYSNQPQHF. Written as DNA, the CDR3 is TGTGCCAGCAGTTTACGGGGGTATAGCAATCAGCCCCAGCATTTT. The gene calls are TRBV27 and TRBJ1-5; perhaps TRBD1 as D (5 bases). Germline values: CDR1 MNHEY, CDR2 SMNVEV (reference sequence). This CDR3 is built from 15 residues. Trimming removed 2 bases at V and 0 bases at J, with 8 bases between.